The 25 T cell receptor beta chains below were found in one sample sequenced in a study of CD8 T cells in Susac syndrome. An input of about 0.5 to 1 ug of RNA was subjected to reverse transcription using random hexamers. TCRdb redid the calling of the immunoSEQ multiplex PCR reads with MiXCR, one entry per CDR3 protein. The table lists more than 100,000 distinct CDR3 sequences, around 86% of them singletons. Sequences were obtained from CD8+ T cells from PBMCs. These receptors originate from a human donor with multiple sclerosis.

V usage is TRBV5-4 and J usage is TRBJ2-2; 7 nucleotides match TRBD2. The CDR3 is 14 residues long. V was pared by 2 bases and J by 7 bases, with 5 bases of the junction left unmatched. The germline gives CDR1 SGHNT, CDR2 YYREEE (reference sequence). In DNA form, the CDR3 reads TGTGCCAGCAGCTTCGCGGGGGAGAGCGGGGAGCTGTTTTTT. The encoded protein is CASSFAGESGELFF.

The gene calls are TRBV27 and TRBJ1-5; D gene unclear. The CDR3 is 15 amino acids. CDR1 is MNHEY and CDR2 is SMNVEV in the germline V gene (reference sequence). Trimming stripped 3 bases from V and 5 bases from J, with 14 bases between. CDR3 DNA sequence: TGTGCCAGCAGTTTCAGGAGCCCCTTGGATCAGCCCCAGCATTTT. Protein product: CASSFRSPLDQPQHF.

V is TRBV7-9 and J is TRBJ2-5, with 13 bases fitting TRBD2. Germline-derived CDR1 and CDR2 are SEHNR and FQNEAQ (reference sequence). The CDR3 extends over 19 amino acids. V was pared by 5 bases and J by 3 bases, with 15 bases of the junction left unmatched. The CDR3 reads CASSTSGTSGTDGKETQYF. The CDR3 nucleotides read TGTGCCAGCAGCACCTCCGGGACTAGCGGGACGGACGGAAAAGAGACCCAGTACTTC.

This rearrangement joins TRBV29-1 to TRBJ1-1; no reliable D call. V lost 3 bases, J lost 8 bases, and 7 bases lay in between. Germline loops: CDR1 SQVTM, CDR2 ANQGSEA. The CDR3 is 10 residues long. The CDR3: CSVDGREAFF. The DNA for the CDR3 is TGCAGCGTTGACGGCCGAGAAGCTTTCTTT.

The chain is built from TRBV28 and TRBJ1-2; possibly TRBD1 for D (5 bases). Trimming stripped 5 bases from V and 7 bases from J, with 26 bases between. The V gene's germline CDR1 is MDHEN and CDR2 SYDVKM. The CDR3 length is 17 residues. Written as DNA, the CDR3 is TGTGCCAGCAGTGAAGTACAGGATCGGCTAGGCGCCGGTGGCTACACCTTC. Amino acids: CASSEVQDRLGAGGYTF.

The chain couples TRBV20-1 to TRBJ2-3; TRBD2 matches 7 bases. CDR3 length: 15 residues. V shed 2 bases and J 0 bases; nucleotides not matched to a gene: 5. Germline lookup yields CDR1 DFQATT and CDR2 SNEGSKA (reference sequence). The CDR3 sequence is CSARNSGVSTDTQYF. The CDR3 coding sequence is TGCAGTGCTAGAAACAGCGGGGTAAGCACAGATACGCAGTATTTT.

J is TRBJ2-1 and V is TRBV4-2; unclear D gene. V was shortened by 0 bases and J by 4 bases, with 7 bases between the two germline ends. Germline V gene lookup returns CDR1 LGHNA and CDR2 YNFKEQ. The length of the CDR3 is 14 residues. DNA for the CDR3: TGTGCCAGCAGCCAAGATCCCCAATACAATGAGCAGTTCTTC. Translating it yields CASSQDPQYNEQFF.

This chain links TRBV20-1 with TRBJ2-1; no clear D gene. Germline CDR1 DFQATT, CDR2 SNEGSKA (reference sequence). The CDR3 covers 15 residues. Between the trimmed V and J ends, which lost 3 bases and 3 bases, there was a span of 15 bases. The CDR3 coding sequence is TGCAGTGCTAGGAATTTCGAGGAAATCTACAATGAGCAGTTCTTC. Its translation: CSARNFEEIYNEQFF.

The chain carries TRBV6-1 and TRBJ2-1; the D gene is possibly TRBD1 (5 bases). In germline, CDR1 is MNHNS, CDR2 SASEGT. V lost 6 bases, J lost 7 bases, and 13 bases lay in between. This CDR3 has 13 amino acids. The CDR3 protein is CASSPIKGNEQFF. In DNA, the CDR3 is TGTGCCAGCAGCCCAATCAAGGGGAATGAGCAGTTCTTC.

The CDR3 loop reads CATSPEDYSNQPQHF. The CDR3 region has the DNA TGTGCCACCAGCCCTGAGGATTACAGCAATCAGCCCCAGCATTTT. The rearrangement joins TRBV15 to TRBJ1-5, with D unresolved. Trimming stripped 5 bases from V and 1 base from J, with 12 bases between. This CDR3 region has 15 residues. The germline gives CDR1 LNHNV, CDR2 YYDKDF (reference sequence).

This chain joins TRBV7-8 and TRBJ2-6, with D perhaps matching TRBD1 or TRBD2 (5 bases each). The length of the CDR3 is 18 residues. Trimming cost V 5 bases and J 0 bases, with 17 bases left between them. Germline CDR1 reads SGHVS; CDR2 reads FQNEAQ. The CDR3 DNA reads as TGTGCCAGCAGCCAATCGTCGGGGCCGAGCTCTGGGGCCAACGTCCTGACTTTC. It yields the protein CASSQSSGPSSGANVLTF.

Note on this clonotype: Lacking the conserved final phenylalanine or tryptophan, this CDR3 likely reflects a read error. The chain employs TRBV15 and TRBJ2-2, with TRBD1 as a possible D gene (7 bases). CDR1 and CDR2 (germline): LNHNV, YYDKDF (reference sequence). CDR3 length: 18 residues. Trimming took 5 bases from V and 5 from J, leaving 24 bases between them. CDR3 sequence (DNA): TGTGCCACCAGCTCAAAGACAGGGAGGTTCGATTCTACCGGGGAGCTGTTTTCT. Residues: CATSSKTGRFDSTGELFS.

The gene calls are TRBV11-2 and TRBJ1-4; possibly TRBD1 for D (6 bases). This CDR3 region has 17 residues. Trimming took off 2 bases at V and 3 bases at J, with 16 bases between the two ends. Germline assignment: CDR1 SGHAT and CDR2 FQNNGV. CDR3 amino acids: CASSLFPPEGANEKLFF. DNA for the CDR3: TGTGCCAGCAGCTTATTCCCCCCGGAGGGGGCTAATGAAAAACTGTTTTTT. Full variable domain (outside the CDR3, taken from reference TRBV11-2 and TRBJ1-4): EAGVAQSPRYKIIEKRQSVAFWCNPISGHATLYWYQQILGQGPKLLIQFQNNGVVDDSQLPKDRFSAERLKGVDSTLKIQPAKLEDSAVYLCASSLFPPEGANEKLFFGSGTQLSVL.

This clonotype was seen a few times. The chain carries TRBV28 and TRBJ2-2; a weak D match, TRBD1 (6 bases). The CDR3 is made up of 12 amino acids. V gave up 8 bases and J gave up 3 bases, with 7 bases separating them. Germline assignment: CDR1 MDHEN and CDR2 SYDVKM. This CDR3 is CASRQDTGELFF. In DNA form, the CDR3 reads TGTGCCAGCCGACAGGACACCGGGGAGCTGTTTTTT.

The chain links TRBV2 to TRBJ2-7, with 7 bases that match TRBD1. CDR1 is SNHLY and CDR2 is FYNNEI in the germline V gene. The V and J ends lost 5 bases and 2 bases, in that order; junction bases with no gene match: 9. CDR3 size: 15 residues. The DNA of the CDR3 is TGTGCCAGCAGTTCTACCAGACAGGGCGCCTACGAGCAGTACTTC. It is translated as CASSSTRQGAYEQYF.

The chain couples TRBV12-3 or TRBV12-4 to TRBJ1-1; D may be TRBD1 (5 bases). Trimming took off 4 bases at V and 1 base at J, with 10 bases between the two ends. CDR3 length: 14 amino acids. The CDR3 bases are TGTGCCAGCAGTTGGGGCCAGAAGAACACTGAAGCTTTCTTT. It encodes CASSWGQKNTEAFF.

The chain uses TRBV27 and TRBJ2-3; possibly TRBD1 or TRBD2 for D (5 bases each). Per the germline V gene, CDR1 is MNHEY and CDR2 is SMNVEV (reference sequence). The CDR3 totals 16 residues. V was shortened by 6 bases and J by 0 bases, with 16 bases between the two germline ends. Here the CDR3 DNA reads TGTGCCAGCAGAGGGACGAACGGCGGGAGCACAGATACGCAGTATTTT. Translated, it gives CASRGTNGGSTDTQYF.

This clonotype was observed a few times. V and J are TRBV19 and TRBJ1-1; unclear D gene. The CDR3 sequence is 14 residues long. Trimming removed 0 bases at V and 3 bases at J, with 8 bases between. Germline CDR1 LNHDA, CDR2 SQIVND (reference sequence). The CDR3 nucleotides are TGTGCCAGTAGTATAGATGCAGAGTACACTGAAGCTTTCTTT. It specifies CASSIDAEYTEAFF.

In DNA, the CDR3 is TGTGCCATCAGTGAGCCCCCCCTAGCGGGAGTGTACTACAATGAGCAGTTCTTC. Protein: CAISEPPLAGVYYNEQFF. This chain links TRBV10-3 with TRBJ2-1; TRBD2 matches 10 bases. Germline CDR1 and CDR2: ENHRY and SYGVKD. This CDR3 comprises 18 residues. J gave up 3 bases and V 2 bases, and 10 bases lay outside the gene matches.

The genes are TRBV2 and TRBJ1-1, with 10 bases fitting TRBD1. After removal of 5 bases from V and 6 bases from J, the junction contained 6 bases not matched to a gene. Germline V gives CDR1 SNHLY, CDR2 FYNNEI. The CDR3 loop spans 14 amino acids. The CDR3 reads CASSTGTGVPEAFF. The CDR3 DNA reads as TGTGCCAGCAGTACCGGGACAGGGGTCCCTGAAGCTTTCTTT.

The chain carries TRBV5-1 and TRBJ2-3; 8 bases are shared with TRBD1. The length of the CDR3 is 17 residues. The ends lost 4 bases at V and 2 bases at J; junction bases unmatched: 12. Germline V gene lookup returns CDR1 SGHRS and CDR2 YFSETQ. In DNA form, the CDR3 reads TGCGCCAGCAGCGGAGGACAGGGTGAGGTGGTCACAGATACGCAGTATTTT. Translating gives CASSGGQGEVVTDTQYF.

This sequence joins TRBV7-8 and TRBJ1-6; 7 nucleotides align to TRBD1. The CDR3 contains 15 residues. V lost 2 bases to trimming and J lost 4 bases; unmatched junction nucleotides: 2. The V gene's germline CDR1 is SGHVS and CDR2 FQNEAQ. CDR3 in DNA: TGTGCCAGCAGCTTAACAGGGGAGTATAATTCACCCCTCCACTTT. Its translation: CASSLTGEYNSPLHF.

CDR3 sequence (DNA): TGCGCCAGCAGCCATACGACAGAACCAAACACTGAAGCTTTCTTT. Its protein product is CASSHTTEPNTEAFF. V and J are TRBV4-1 and TRBJ1-1; D perhaps matches TRBD1 (5 bases). The CDR3 contains 15 residues. The V end was cut by 3 bases, the J end by 2 bases, with 13 bases between. Germline assignment: CDR1 MGHRA and CDR2 YSYEKL.

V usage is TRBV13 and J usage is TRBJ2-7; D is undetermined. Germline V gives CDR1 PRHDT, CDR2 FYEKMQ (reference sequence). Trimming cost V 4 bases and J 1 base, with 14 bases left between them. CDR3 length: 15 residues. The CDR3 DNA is TGTGCCAGCAGCTCGTCCCCAGGCGCGTCCTACGAGCAGTACGTC. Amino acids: CASSSSPGASYEQYV.

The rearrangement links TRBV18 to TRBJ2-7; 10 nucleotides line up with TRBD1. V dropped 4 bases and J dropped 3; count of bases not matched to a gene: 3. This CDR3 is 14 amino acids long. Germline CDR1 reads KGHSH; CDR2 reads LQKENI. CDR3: CASSLRTGGYEQYV. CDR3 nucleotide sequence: TGTGCCAGCTCACTCCGGACAGGGGGCTACGAGCAGTACGTC.